This TCR beta chain was recorded in a study of human T cells and chemical hapten exposure. Study-level information: Sensitization was performed using 2% DPC on an approximately 2 cm by approximately 2 cm upper inner arm skin site. Alopecia areata, totalis and universalis patients, mostly female, were included. Whole-study findings and limits: The study found that PT1 expanded TCR counts correlated positively with patch test score.

In regard to this clonotype: Its antigen remains unidentified.

MiXCR, applied by TCRdb to the RACE reads, yields one record per CDR3 protein. The sample has more than 55,000 distinct CDR3 sequences, roughly 12% seen once. Time point here: pre-sensitization, week 0. Stated treatment: therapeutic diphenylcyclopropenone sensitization with weekly scalp DPC. Trimming removed 2 bases from V and 3 bases from J, with 8 bases in between. Looked up from germline, CDR1 is MNHEY and CDR2 is SMNVEV (reference sequence). The CDR3 runs to 13 residues. The specimen comprised whole blood, sampled in connection with sensitization to the hapten diphenylcyclopropenone (DPC). The TCR originated in a woman aged 40 to 55 with alopecia areata. Some clones in this sample may be carry-over from other donors' samples. The chain couples TRBV27 to TRBJ2-7; D is ambiguous. CDR3 sequence (DNA): TGTGCCAGCAGTTTAGGCCACCTCTACGAGCAGTACTTC. Translating gives CASSLGHLYEQYF.